This passage covers 28 T cell receptor beta chains from one sample sequenced in a study of blood T cells in healthy people across ages. For the second PCR, which ran for about 6 to 11 cycles, a sample-barcoded 5' primer and a J-beta primer mix were used. From the 5' RACE reads, TCRdb called clonotypes with MiXCR, one entry per CDR3 protein. The data show 800,000 to 950,000 distinct CDR3 sequences, with 29% seen just once and more than 8.5% held by the top ten. These same records also appear under a second study, on T cells of mothers and their children.

Sequenced material: blood. Source of these receptors: a woman aged 40 to 49 in good health.

This clonotype was counted at least ten times. The chain links TRBV12-3 or TRBV12-4 to TRBJ1-5; TRBD1 matches 7 bases. CDR3 length: 14 residues. Trimming took 4 bases from V and 2 from J; bases not matched to a gene: 2. The DNA of the CDR3 is TGTGCCAGCAGTTCAGGGACAGGCAATCAGCCCCAGCATTTT. It translates to CASSSGTGNQPQHF.

This clonotype appeared a single time. V usage is TRBV20-1 and J usage is TRBJ2-1; no definite D call. V gave up 7 bases and J gave up 7 bases, with 11 bases separating them. This CDR3 spans 11 amino acids. The germline gives CDR1 DFQATT, CDR2 SNEGSKA (reference sequence). The CDR3 coding sequence is TGCAGTGGACAACCTACAAATGAGCAGTTCTTC. It encodes CSGQPTNEQFF.

Notes on this clonotype: A read error may account for a junction end that differs from germline. The rearrangement links TRBV11-2 to TRBJ1-2; 9 nucleotides line up with TRBD1. The CDR3 length is 14 residues. CDR1 SGHAT and CDR2 FQNNGV come from the germline V gene. The CDR3 region is CASSPGTGFSGCTF. Written as DNA, the CDR3 is TGTGCCAGCAGCCCCGGGACAGGGTTTAGTGGCTGCACCTTC.

The chain joins TRBV12-3 or TRBV12-4 to TRBJ2-2; D unclear. This CDR3 is built from 11 residues. The CDR3 sequence is CASANTGELFF. In DNA form, the CDR3 reads TGTGCATCAGCGAACACCGGGGAGCTGTTTTTT.

V is TRBV28 and J is TRBJ1-1; no clear D gene. The CDR3 extends over 14 amino acids. CDR1 MDHEN and CDR2 SYDVKM come from the germline V gene. Trimming pared 8 bases from V and 1 base from J, leaving 14 bases between. CDR3 loop: CASEMSRGNTEAFF. As DNA, the CDR3 is TGTGCCAGCGAGATGAGTCGGGGGAACACTGAAGCTTTCTTT.

This clonotype appeared a few times. This rearrangement joins TRBV5-1 to TRBJ2-5; perhaps TRBD1 as D (5 bases). Trimming shortened V by 4 bases and J by 1 base, and 20 bases separated the two germline ends. CDR3 length equals 17 residues. Germline CDR1 reads SGHRS; CDR2 reads YFSETQ. CDR3 nucleotides: TGCGCCAGCAGCCCCGGGCTGATTAGGGGATCCCAAGAGACCCAGTACTTC. Translated, it gives CASSPGLIRGSQETQYF.

This clonotype was seen more than once but under ten times. The chain has TRBV12-3 or TRBV12-4 and TRBJ2-3; 12 nucleotides agree with TRBD2. Trimming cost V 5 bases and J 1 base; bases outside gene matches: 10. The CDR3 is 18 amino acids. CDR3 residues: CASSKPSGGAGGTDTQYF. CDR3 DNA sequence: TGTGCCAGCAGTAAACCTAGCGGGGGGGCCGGTGGCACAGATACGCAGTATTTT.

V and J are TRBV5-1 and TRBJ1-1; tentative D call: TRBD1 (6 bases). CDR3 length: 14 amino acids. Germline V gives CDR1 SGHRS, CDR2 YFSETQ. Trimming cost V 4 bases and J 1 base, with 11 bases left between them. This chain's CDR3 is CASSGLQGNTEAFF. The CDR3 DNA follows: TGCGCCAGCAGCGGACTACAGGGGAACACTGAAGCTTTCTTT.

This clonotype was seen more than once but under ten times. V gene TRBV12-3 or TRBV12-4 combines with J gene TRBJ1-1; D gene unclear. Trimming removed 3 bases at V and 5 bases at J, with 19 bases between. The CDR3 is made up of 16 amino acids. The CDR3 protein is CASSFIILSSQTEAFF. The CDR3 region has the DNA TGTGCCAGCAGTTTCATTATCCTTAGCAGCCAAACTGAAGCTTTCTTT.

This clonotype was counted a few times. The V gene is TRBV27, the J gene TRBJ2-3; tentatively, D is TRBD2 (5 bases). Germline V gene data show CDR1 as MNHEY and CDR2 as SMNVEV (reference sequence). The CDR3 contains 15 residues. The ends were cut back, 6 bases at V and 0 bases at J, with 13 bases in the middle. The CDR3 reads CASSLSRRSTDTQYF. As DNA, the CDR3 is TGTGCCAGCAGCCTAAGCAGGAGGAGCACAGATACGCAGTATTTT.

Comments on this clonotype: Since a much larger clone is just one base distant, this may be a read error. The chain is built from TRBV7-9 and TRBJ1-2; TRBD1 agrees at 7 bases. Germline assignment: CDR1 SEHNR and CDR2 FQNEAQ (reference sequence). CDR3 length: 13 amino acids. DNA for the CDR3: TGTGCCAGCAGCTGGGACAGCGACTATGACTACACCTTC. Encoded protein: CASSWDSDYDYTF.

This clonotype was seen a few times. The chain joins TRBV5-1 to TRBJ1-1; TRBD1 matches 9 bases. V lost 4 bases to trimming and J lost 1 base; unmatched junction nucleotides: 5. CDR3 length equals 15 residues. Per the germline V gene, CDR1 is SGHRS and CDR2 is YFSETQ. CDR3 in DNA: TGCGCCAGCAGCGGACAGGGGAGTGGGAACACTGAAGCTTTCTTT. Protein: CASSGQGSGNTEAFF.

The V gene is TRBV28, the J gene TRBJ1-5; D gene uncertain. V lost 4 bases, J lost 3 bases, and 10 bases lay in between. The CDR3 consists of 14 residues. Germline lookup yields CDR1 MDHEN and CDR2 SYDVKM. CDR3 DNA: TGTGCCAGCAGTTCACAGTCGGCCAATCAGCCCCAGCATTTT. Residues: CASSSQSANQPQHF.

The chain joins TRBV20-1 to TRBJ2-5; D is perhaps TRBD1 (5 bases). With 0 bases removed from V and 1 base from J, the gap between germline ends came to 15 bases. The germline V gene encodes CDR1 DFQATT and CDR2 SNEGSKA (reference sequence). The CDR3 totals 16 residues. CDR3 nucleotides: TGCAGTGCTAGAGATGTTTGGGGCCCCCCCCAAGAGACCCAGTACTTC. This translates into CSARDVWGPPQETQYF.

There are many counts of this clonotype. The chain has TRBV7-2 and TRBJ2-1; D remains ambiguous. The V end lost 7 bases, the J end lost 0 bases, and 13 bases lay between the germline ends. This CDR3 is built from 15 residues. Germline CDR1 SGHTA, CDR2 FQGNSA. The CDR3 DNA follows: TGTGCCAGCATGGAGACACCGAGCTCCTACAATGAGCAGTTCTTC. Translation: CASMETPSSYNEQFF.

This clonotype was observed a few times. The chain links TRBV9 to TRBJ2-3; TRBD1 might be the D (6 bases). The V and J ends lost 3 bases and 0 bases respectively, with 8 bases between them. The CDR3 contains 14 residues. Germline CDR1 and CDR2: SGDLS and YYNGEE. The CDR3 here is CASSADRSTDTQYF. The CDR3 region has the DNA TGTGCCAGCAGCGCCGACAGGAGCACAGATACGCAGTATTTT.

This clonotype appeared many times. The chain uses TRBV29-1 and TRBJ2-3; D possibly corresponds to TRBD1 (6 bases). Germline CDR1 reads SQVTM; CDR2 reads ANQGSEA. The CDR3 covers 12 residues. V lost 5 bases, J lost 5 bases, and 11 bases lay in between. The CDR3 DNA sequence: TGCAGCGTTCAGAGGGGGAGAGATACGCAGTATTTT. Protein product: CSVQRGRDTQYF.

This clonotype turned up a few times. The chain recombines TRBV7-9 with TRBJ1-1; D perhaps matches TRBD1 (6 bases). CDR3 length: 16 amino acids. Germline assignment: CDR1 SEHNR and CDR2 FQNEAQ (reference sequence). V lost 5 bases, J lost 8 bases, and 24 bases lay in between. The DNA for the CDR3 is TGTGCCAGCAGCCCACGGACTAGCGGGGGGCTCAAGGAAGCTTTCTTT. Translating it yields CASSPRTSGGLKEAFF.

V and J are TRBV7-2 and TRBJ2-1, with D possibly matching TRBD2 (6 bases). With 8 bases removed from V and 5 bases from J, the gap between germline ends came to 19 bases. There are 15 residues in the CDR3. CDR1 SGHTA and CDR2 FQGNSA come from the germline V gene. The CDR3 reads CASGAWTGGNNEQFF. DNA of the CDR3: TGTGCCAGCGGCGCCTGGACGGGCGGGAACAATGAGCAGTTCTTC. The complete variable domain, with remaining parts taken from reference TRBV7-2 and TRBJ2-1, reads GAGVSQSPSNKVTEKGKDVELRCDPISGHTALYWYRQSLGQGLEFLIYFQGNSAPDKSGLPSDRFSAERTGGSVSTLTIQRTQQEDSAVYLCASGAWTGGNNEQFFGPGTRLTVL.

This clonotype was counted ten times or more. This chain connects TRBV27 to TRBJ2-1, with 7 bases aligning to TRBD1. Germline assignment: CDR1 MNHEY and CDR2 SMNVEV (reference sequence). The CDR3 extends over 19 amino acids. J gave up 1 base and V 7 bases, and 19 bases lay outside the gene matches. The CDR3 sequence: CASTRTGRQGGMSYNEQFF. The DNA for the CDR3 is TGTGCCAGCACCAGAACGGGGCGACAGGGCGGTATGTCCTACAATGAGCAGTTCTTC.

The V gene is TRBV27, the J gene TRBJ2-2; no reliable D call. Trimming removed 6 bases at V and 0 bases at J, with 5 bases between. The CDR3 is 13 residues long. Germline loops: CDR1 MNHEY, CDR2 SMNVEV (reference sequence). The CDR3 region has the DNA TGTGCCAGCAGACTCACGAACACCGGGGAGCTGTTTTTT. It encodes CASRLTNTGELFF.

This clonotype was recorded a few times. The chain has TRBV5-1 and TRBJ1-2; D gene unclear. V was cut by 4 bases and J by 6 bases, with 13 bases left in between. From germline, CDR1 is SGHRS and CDR2 YFSETQ. This CDR3 region has 13 residues. CDR3 in amino acids: CASSPPGSDGYTF. In DNA form, the CDR3 reads TGCGCCAGCAGCCCCCCGGGGTCGGATGGCTACACCTTC.

This clonotype came up many times. The chain recombines TRBV4-3 with TRBJ2-7, with D possibly matching TRBD1 (7 bases). V was cut by 4 bases and J by 4 bases, with 14 bases left in between. Germline lookup yields CDR1 LGHNA and CDR2 YSLEER. The CDR3 is 14 residues long. CDR3 amino acids: CASSLRGVEYEQYF. In DNA form, the CDR3 reads TGCGCCAGCAGCCTCAGGGGGGTGGAGTACGAGCAGTACTTC.

The chain combines TRBV19 with TRBJ1-6; 11 bases fit TRBD1. CDR1 and CDR2 (germline): LNHDA, SQIVND (reference sequence). The V segment lost 8 bases and the J segment 6 bases; nucleotides outside the gene matches: 6. The CDR3 runs 15 residues. The CDR3 DNA reads as TGTGCCAGTCAAACCGGGACAGGGGGTAATTCACCCCTCCACTTT. Its protein is CASQTGTGGNSPLHF.

In this sample, this clonotype turned up a few times. The chain uses TRBV11-2 and TRBJ2-5; 9 bases are a match to TRBD1. This CDR3 spans 15 amino acids. J was trimmed by 3 bases and V by 4 bases; bases with no gene match: 6. Germline CDR1 SGHAT, CDR2 FQNNGV. CDR3 coding DNA: TGTGCCAGCAGCTCGACGGGACAGGGAGAAGAGACCCAGTACTTC. This codes for CASSSTGQGEETQYF.

In its sample, this clonotype was seen a few times. The chain couples TRBV7-9 to TRBJ1-1; possibly TRBD1 for D (6 bases). From germline, CDR1 is SEHNR and CDR2 FQNEAQ (reference sequence). Deletions cut 6 bases from V and 4 bases from J, with 18 bases between. The CDR3 sequence is 15 residues long. The CDR3 nucleotides are TGTGCCAGCAGGCCCTCAACAGGGTTCGGCACTGAAGCTTTCTTT. It translates to CASRPSTGFGTEAFF.

Only a few counts were recorded for this clonotype. The CDR3 spells CATSGGRFAGSYNEQFF. The CDR3 nucleotides read TGTGCCACCTCCGGGGGCCGCTTCGCAGGCTCCTACAATGAGCAGTTCTTC. The J gene is TRBJ2-1, the V gene TRBV24-1; D possibly matches TRBD1 or TRBD2 (6 bases each). Germline loops: CDR1 KGHDR, CDR2 SFDVKD. The CDR3 runs 17 residues. Trimming shortened V by 9 bases and J by 0 bases, and 20 bases separated the two germline ends.

On this clonotype itself: One junction end does not reproduce the germline sequence, and a read error may be involved. The V gene is TRBV4-1, the J gene TRBJ1-1; D is unclear. The CDR3 extends over 14 amino acids. CDR1 and CDR2 from the germline V gene are MGHRA and YSYEKL. CDR3 coding DNA: TGCGCCAGCGGCCAAGTTTTTGGGAGCACTGAAGCTTTCTTT. It translates to CASGQVFGSTEAFF.